The text below deals with one T cell receptor beta chain. The record originates from a study of blood T cell repertoires in COVID-19. Study-level background: The origin of the acute and convalescent COVID-19 samples was the United States, Italy and Spain. PBMCs, B-cell-depleted T cells, or T cells provided the cDNA or gDNA that made up the material.

In the study's own analysis: Reference gene primer amplification gave estimated nucleated cell counts. Sequenced by immunoSEQ multiplex PCR; TCRdb stores in-frame clones only, minus some. Clonal size and the V and J genes are those of that table, whereas D and trimming came from the DNA. The sample has some 370,000 clones, 90% seen once. The CDR3 loop spans 17 amino acids. J was trimmed by 7 bases and V by 2 bases; bases with no gene match: 13. Germline CDR1 is MNHEY and CDR2 is SVGEGT. The TCR was taken from a man aged 18 to 30 with active or convalescent COVID-19. Material for sequencing was peripheral blood. V usage is TRBV6-2 or TRBV6-3 and J usage is TRBJ2-2; 7 bases line up with TRBD2. CDR3 loop: CASSYRIARPGGGELFF. CDR3 bases: TGTGCCAGCAGTTACAGAATAGCGCGTCCGGGGGGCGGGGAGCTGTTTTTT.